A single sample gave rise to the 8 T cell receptor beta chains below, sequenced in a study of shared clonotypes between healthy human individuals. Method: immunoSEQ multiplex PCR; TCRdb's copy keeps in-frame clones and lacks some. Of about 1.5 million clones detected, nearly 99% appear once; the ten largest clones hold about 0.45%. Sequenced: naive CD4+ T cells sorted from blood. Subset of the sample: CD45RA+ positively selected. The receptor set was obtained from a man aged 25-40 years in good health.

Only one count was recorded for this clone. V usage is TRBV9 and J usage is TRBJ2-1, with 9 nucleotides matching TRBD2. V was pared by 3 bases and J by 2 bases, with 12 bases of the junction left unmatched. This CDR3 comprises 18 residues. The germline CDR1 and CDR2 sequences are SGDLS and YYNGEE. CDR3 sequence reads: CASSAGLAGLGAYNEQFF. CDR3 nucleotide sequence: TGTGCCAGCAGCGCGGGACTAGCTGGGCTCGGTGCCTACAATGAGCAGTTCTTC.

The chain has TRBV18 and TRBJ1-3, with 8 bases identical to TRBD1. This CDR3 is built from 18 residues. Trimming at V came to 6 bases and at J to 0 bases, leaving 13 bases not matched to a gene. Germline V CDR1 and CDR2: KGHSH, LQKENI. The CDR3 coding sequence is TGTGCCAGCTCCCCGAATGCCGGGACAGGCTCCTCTGGAAACACCATATATTTT. This translates into CASSPNAGTGSSGNTIYF. Complete variable domain (other parts from reference TRBV18 and TRBJ1-3): NAGVMQNPRHLVRRRGQEARLRCSPMKGHSHVYWYRQLPEEGLKFMVYLQKENIIDESGMPKERFSAEFPKEGPSILRIQQVVRGDSAAYFCASSPNAGTGSSGNTIYFGEGSWLTVV.

V and J are TRBV29-1 and TRBJ2-5; TRBD1 is a possible D gene (7 bases). From germline, CDR1 is SQVTM and CDR2 ANQGSEA. V lost 4 bases and J 2 bases, leaving 11 bases between the germline ends. The CDR3 has 13 residues. CDR3 protein: CSVVEGQQETQYF. CDR3 DNA sequence: TGCAGCGTTGTGGAGGGACAGCAAGAGACCCAGTACTTC.

The chain uses TRBV4-3 and TRBJ1-3; 9 bases agree with TRBD1. Germline V gene lookup returns CDR1 LGHNA and CDR2 YSLEER. The CDR3 runs to 17 residues. Germline trimming cut 2 bases from V and 3 bases from J; bases unmatched to any gene: 8. The CDR3 reads CASSQNLGTGYGNTIYF. The CDR3 region has the DNA TGCGCCAGCAGCCAAAACCTCGGGACAGGGTATGGAAACACCATATATTTT.

This chain links TRBV5-1 with TRBJ1-1; D is unresolved. This CDR3 comprises 13 residues. V was clipped by 4 bases and J by 6 bases, with 13 bases between them. Per the germline V gene, CDR1 is SGHRS and CDR2 is YFSETQ. DNA of the CDR3: TGCGCCAGCAGCCCCACGCCTCCGGCTGAAGCTTTCTTT. It codes for CASSPTPPAEAFF.

Remarks on this clone: At the DNA level, this CDR3 is encoded by other sequences in the same sample as well. The chain is built from TRBV9 and TRBJ2-7, with unresolved D. The CDR3 contains 14 residues. V shed 0 bases and J shed 0 bases, with 7 bases lying between them. Germline V lookup: CDR1 SGDLS, CDR2 YYNGEE. CDR3 sequence (DNA): TGTGCCAGCAGCGTAGCGGATAGCTCCTACGAGCAGTACTTC. Translated: CASSVADSSYEQYF.

The chain is built from TRBV30 and TRBJ2-7; D not certain. From germline, CDR1 is GTSNPN and CDR2 SVGIG (reference sequence). The CDR3 is 15 residues long. Deletions cut 0 bases from V and 0 bases from J, with 12 bases between. The CDR3 spells CAWSVFGVGSYEQYF. For the CDR3, the DNA is TGTGCCTGGAGTGTGTTTGGGGTTGGCTCCTACGAGCAGTACTTC.

The CDR3 DNA is TGCAGCCAATGGACTAGCGGGAGGGTCTCGAATGAGCAGTTCTTC. Translation: CSQWTSGRVSNEQFF. The gene calls are TRBV29-1 and TRBJ2-1; 15 bases line up with TRBD2. The CDR3 runs to 15 residues. Trimming took 8 bases from V and 7 from J; bases not matched to a gene: 9. Germline V gene sequence: CDR1 SQVTM, CDR2 ANQGSEA.